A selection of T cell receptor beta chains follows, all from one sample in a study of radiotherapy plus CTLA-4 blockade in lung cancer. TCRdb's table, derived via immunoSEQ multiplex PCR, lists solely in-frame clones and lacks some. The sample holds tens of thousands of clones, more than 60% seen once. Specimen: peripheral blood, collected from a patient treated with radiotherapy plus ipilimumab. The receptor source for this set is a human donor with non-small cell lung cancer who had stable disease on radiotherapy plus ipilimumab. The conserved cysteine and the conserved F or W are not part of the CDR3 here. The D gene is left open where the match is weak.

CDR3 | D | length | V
ASRPGLNYGYT | - | 11 | TRBV6-5
ASSPGNSGNTIY | - | 12 | TRBV18
ASSPGGRGETQY | TRBD2 | 12 | TRBV6-5
ASKEGLAGAPQETQY | TRBD2 | 15 | TRBV2
ASSGSGVGRVNNEQF | - | 15 | TRBV6-1
ASRLARSMRFLSNQPQH | - | 17 | TRBV12-2
ASSSAATDTQY | - | 11 | TRBV4-3
ASTPGRIENTEAF | - | 13 | TRBV5-4
ATSREGTGSEKLF | TRBD1 | 13 | TRBV15
ASNGNSEKLF | - | 10 | TRBV6-1
ASGTQGASTEAF | TRBD1 | 12 | TRBV5-4
AITGTGVTDTQY | TRBD1 | 12 | TRBV10-3
ASSYRDIGSPLH | - | 12 | TRBV6-5
ASSLGIQEKLF | - | 11 | TRBV5-1
ASSERVVTEAF | - | 11 | TRBV6-5
ASKDRGQGARSPHNTGELF | TRBD1 | 19 | TRBV19
ASSLGRYSNQPQH | - | 13 | TRBV5-5
ASSQAGGDAYQPQH | - | 14 | TRBV4-2
ASSGGGKGGRNQPQH | - | 15 | TRBV6-1
ASSHPMGGHRSTDTQY | - | 16 | TRBV4-1
ASSIGTAQGKADTQY | TRBD1 | 15 | TRBV19
ASSLKHNQY | - | 9 | TRBV10-2
ASSPSTGSLSPLH | - | 13 | TRBV4-3
ASSSTGFTYNSPLH | TRBD1 | 14 | TRBV7-8
ASSIFPGVGIMNTEAF | - | 16 | TRBV19
ASSEWQWNQPQH | - | 12 | TRBV2
ASSLTGQGTGANVLT | TRBD1 | 15 | TRBV7-3
ASKVVGNTDTQY | - | 12 | TRBV28
ASSEGEYGYT | - | 10 | TRBV5-6
ASSPFLASDTQY | - | 12 | TRBV18
ASRPGMSPNSALH | - | 13 | TRBV9
ASSQEGTSV | - | 9 | TRBV4-1
ASSVGQGPNQPQH | - | 13 | TRBV9
ASSEGLQETQY | - | 11 | TRBV10-1
ASSQEVAGRNYGYT | - | 14 | TRBV4-1
ASSDLQGARDEQF | TRBD1 | 13 | TRBV10-1
ASSSLGQGGGYT | TRBD1 | 12 | TRBV28
ASRSGLAGPNEQF | TRBD2 | 13 | TRBV2
ASSVTDSFEQF | - | 11 | TRBV18
ASKRGGRTDTQY | TRBD2 | 12 | TRBV6-5
ASSLDSTNYGYT | - | 12 | TRBV5-1
ASSLMAGDLTGELF | - | 14 | TRBV7-3
ASSTGGEPVQH | TRBD1 | 11 | TRBV28
ASSQDGIGDSQETQY | TRBD1 | 15 | TRBV4-3
ASSQRPSGTGSNTGELF | TRBD1 | 17 | TRBV4-3
ASRSRFLTGSREQY | TRBD1 | 14 | TRBV5-6
ASSLRAAPGAF | - | 11 | TRBV6-5
ASSSSAGGPYSNQPQH | - | 16 | TRBV7-9
ASSPDRGRGTEAF | TRBD1 | 13 | TRBV2
ASSVGGQGNEQF | TRBD1 | 12 | TRBV9
ASSPAEAGRGADTQY | TRBD2 | 15 | TRBV11-3
AISWGPFNQPQH | - | 12 | TRBV10-3
AMTKGNTEAF | - | 10 | TRBV19
ASSPLSGVTDTQY | TRBD2 | 13 | TRBV13
ASSPGPYTDTQY | - | 12 | TRBV28
ASSERGPNYGYT | - | 12 | TRBV6-1
ASSPTNYEQY | - | 10 | TRBV6-1
ASSSDSGRYNEQF | TRBD2 | 13 | TRBV7-2
ATTRQGAGGANVLT | TRBD1 | 14 | TRBV19
ASRATSGDNEQF | TRBD2 | 12 | TRBV5-4